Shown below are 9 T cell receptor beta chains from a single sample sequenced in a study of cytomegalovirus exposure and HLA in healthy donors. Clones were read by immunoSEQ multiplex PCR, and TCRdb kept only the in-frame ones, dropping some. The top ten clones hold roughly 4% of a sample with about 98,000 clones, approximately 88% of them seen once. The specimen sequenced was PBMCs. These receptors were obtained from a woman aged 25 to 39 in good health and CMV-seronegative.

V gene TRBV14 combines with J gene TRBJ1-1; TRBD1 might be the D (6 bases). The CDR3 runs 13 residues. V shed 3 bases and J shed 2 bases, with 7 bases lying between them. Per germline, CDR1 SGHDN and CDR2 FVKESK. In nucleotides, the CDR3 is TGTGCCAGCAGCCAGGGGGCTAACACTGAAGCTTTCTTT. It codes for CASSQGANTEAFF.

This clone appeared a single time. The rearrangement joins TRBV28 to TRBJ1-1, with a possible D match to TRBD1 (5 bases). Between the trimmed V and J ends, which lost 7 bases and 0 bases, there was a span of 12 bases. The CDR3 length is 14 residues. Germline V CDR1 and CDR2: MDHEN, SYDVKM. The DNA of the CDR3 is TGTGCCAGCAAGGGGCACGGGTTGAACACTGAAGCTTTCTTT. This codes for CASKGHGLNTEAFF.

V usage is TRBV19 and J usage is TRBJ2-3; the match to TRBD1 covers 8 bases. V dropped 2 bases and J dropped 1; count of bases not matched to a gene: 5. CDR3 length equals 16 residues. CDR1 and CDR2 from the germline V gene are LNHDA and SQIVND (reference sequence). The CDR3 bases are TGTGCCAGTAGTATACGACCGGGACAGGGCACAGATACGCAGTATTTT. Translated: CASSIRPGQGTDTQYF.

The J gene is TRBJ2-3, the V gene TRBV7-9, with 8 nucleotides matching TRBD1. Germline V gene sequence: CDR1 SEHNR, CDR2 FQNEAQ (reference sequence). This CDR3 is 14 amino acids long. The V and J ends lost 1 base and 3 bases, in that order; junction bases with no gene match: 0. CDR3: CASSLGQGTDTQYF. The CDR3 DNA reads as TGTGCCAGCAGCTTAGGACAGGGGACAGATACGCAGTATTTT.

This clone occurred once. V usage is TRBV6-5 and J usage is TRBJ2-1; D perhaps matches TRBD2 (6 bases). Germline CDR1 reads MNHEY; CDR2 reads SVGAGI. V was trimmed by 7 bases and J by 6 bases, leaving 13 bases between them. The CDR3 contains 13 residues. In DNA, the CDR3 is TGTGCCAGCACCTCGGGACTTCGCAATGAGCAGTTCTTC. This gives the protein CASTSGLRNEQFF.

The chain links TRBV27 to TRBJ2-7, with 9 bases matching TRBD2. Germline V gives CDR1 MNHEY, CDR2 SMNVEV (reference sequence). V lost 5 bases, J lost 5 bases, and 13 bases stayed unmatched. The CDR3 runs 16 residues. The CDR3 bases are TGTGCCAGCAGTCTACGCCCGATAGCGGGAGCCCACGAGCAGTACTTC. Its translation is CASSLRPIAGAHEQYF.

The CDR3 loop reads CARRDFDSGRAAAYQETQYF. CDR3 nucleotides: TGTGCCAGAAGGGATTTTGATAGCGGGAGGGCCGCGGCATATCAAGAGACCCAGTACTTC. This chain uses TRBV5-3 with TRBJ2-5; TRBD2 matches at 11 bases. TRBV5-3 is an ORF for which the function is uncertain. The length of the CDR3 is 20 residues. J was trimmed by 2 bases and V by 5 bases; bases with no gene match: 20.

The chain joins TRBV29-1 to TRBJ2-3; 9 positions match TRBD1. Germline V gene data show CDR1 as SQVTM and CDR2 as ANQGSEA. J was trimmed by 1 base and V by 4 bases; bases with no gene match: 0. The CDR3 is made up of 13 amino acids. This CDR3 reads CSVGTGGTDTQYF. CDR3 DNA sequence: TGCAGCGTTGGGACAGGGGGCACAGATACGCAGTATTTT.

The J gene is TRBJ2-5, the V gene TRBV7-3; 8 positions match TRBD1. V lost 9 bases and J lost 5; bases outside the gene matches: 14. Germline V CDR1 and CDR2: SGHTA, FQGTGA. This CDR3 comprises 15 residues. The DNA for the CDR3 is TGTGCCAGTTCAACGACAGGGGCCTCCTTGGAGACCCAGTACTTC. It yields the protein CASSTTGASLETQYF.